These T cell receptor beta chains were read from a single sample in a study of CD8+CD57+ T cells in acquired aplastic anemia. TCRdb recomputed calls from the reads with MiXCR, one row per CDR3 protein. The sample carries about 180,000 distinct CDR3 sequences, roughly 50% recorded once. Sequences were obtained from sorted CD4+, CD8+, or CD8+CD57+ T cells (not recorded which) from PBMCs. All receptors derive from a human donor with aplastic anemia. Both conserved end residues are part of each CDR3. The order of the fields is CDR3 protein, CDR3 DNA, V gene, D gene, J gene, clone size. D genes are given only for firm matches. Not every row has a clone size; where given, it reads once, few, many or a size class.

CDR3: CASSEARVLEHF
DNA: TGTGCCAGCAGTGAAGCGCGTGTTCTCGAACACTTC
V: TRBV2
D: .
J: TRBJ2-7
size: .

CDR3: CASTPGSTYEQYF
DNA: TGTGCCAGTACCCCGGGGTCAACCTACGAGCAGTACTTC
V: TRBV19
D: .
J: TRBJ2-7
size: .

CDR3: CASTGLAGGLFGETQYF
DNA: TGTGCCAGCACCGGACTAGCGGGGGGGCTTTTCGGAGAGACCCAGTACTTC
V: TRBV6-4
D: TRBD2
J: TRBJ2-5
size: few

CDR3: CASRIGQKGQETQYF
DNA: TGTGCCAGCAGGATAGGACAGAAAGGTCAAGAGACCCAGTACTTC
V: TRBV2
D: .
J: TRBJ2-5
size: .

CDR3: CASSLGLGANVLTF
DNA: TGTGCCAGCAGCCTGGGTCTTGGGGCCAACGTCCTGACTTTC
V: TRBV6-5
D: .
J: TRBJ2-6
size: many

CDR3: CSAGRDRGYEQYF
DNA: TGCAGCGCCGGCCGGGACAGGGGTTACGAGCAGTACTTC
V: TRBV29-1
D: TRBD1
J: TRBJ2-7
size: .

CDR3: CASSKHLAGRKRYEQYF
DNA: TGTGCCAGCAGTAAGCACCTAGCGGGGCGAAAACGGTACGAGCAGTACTTC
V: TRBV6-1
D: TRBD2
J: TRBJ2-7
size: .

CDR3: CASSGRGHNEQFF
DNA: TGTGCCAGCAGTGGGCGGGGGCACAATGAGCAGTTCTTC
V: TRBV2
D: .
J: TRBJ2-1
size: .

CDR3: CASSAGTSGPDTQYF
DNA: TGTGCCAGCAGTGCCGGGACTAGCGGCCCAGATACGCAGTATTTT
V: TRBV6-1
D: TRBD2
J: TRBJ2-3
size: .

CDR3: CATTWTSNSPLHF
DNA: TGTGCCACCACCTGGACATCGAATTCACCCCTCCACTTT
V: TRBV2
D: .
J: TRBJ1-6
size: .

CDR3: CASSRQGLAGGQETQYF
DNA: TGTGCCAGCAGCCGCCAAGGACTAGCGGGGGGGCAGGAGACCCAGTACTTC
V: TRBV7-3
D: TRBD2
J: TRBJ2-5
size: many

CDR3: CASTPGQGNQPQHF
DNA: TGCGCCAGCACCCCGGGACAGGGCAATCAGCCCCAGCATTTT
V: TRBV10-2
D: TRBD1
J: TRBJ1-5
size: .

CDR3: CASRPGQGASGYTF
DNA: TGTGCCAGCAGACCTGGACAGGGGGCATCTGGCTACACCTTC
V: TRBV2
D: TRBD1
J: TRBJ1-2
size: .

CDR3: CASSLGRDQETQYF
DNA: TGTGCCAGCAGCTTAGGCCGTGACCAAGAGACCCAGTACTTC
V: TRBV7-3
D: .
J: TRBJ2-5
size: .

CDR3: CASSHSAYEQYF
DNA: TGTGCCAGCAGCCACTCCGCCTACGAGCAGTACTTC
V: TRBV7-3
D: .
J: TRBJ2-7
size: .

CDR3: CAGGHSYNEQFF
DNA: TGTGCTGGCGGGCACTCCTACAATGAGCAGTTCTTC
V: TRBV10-3
D: .
J: TRBJ2-1
size: many

CDR3: CSARLSDRGAIEQYF
DNA: TGCAGTGCTAGACTAAGCGACAGGGGGGCTATTGAGCAGTACTTC
V: TRBV20-1
D: TRBD1
J: TRBJ2-7
size: .

CDR3: CASRESGGSPLHF
DNA: TGTGCCAGCAGAGAAAGCGGGGGTTCACCCCTCCACTTT
V: TRBV7-9
D: .
J: TRBJ1-6
size: .

CDR3: CAISEGTVNYGYTF
DNA: TGTGCCATCAGTGAAGGGACGGTGAACTATGGCTACACCTTC
V: TRBV10-3
D: .
J: TRBJ1-2
size: .

CDR3: CASSISADTEAFF
DNA: TGTGCCAGTAGTATTTCGGCTGACACTGAAGCTTTCTTT
V: TRBV19
D: .
J: TRBJ1-1
size: .

CDR3: CASRPVSRTGSTGELFF
DNA: TGTGCCAGCAGACCAGTAAGCAGGACAGGGAGTACCGGGGAGCTGTTTTTT
V: TRBV12-3/TRBV12-4
D: TRBD1
J: TRBJ2-2
size: many

CDR3: CASGLRKNTEAFF
DNA: TGTGCCAGCGGCTTAAGGAAGAACACTGAAGCTTTCTTT
V: TRBV7-9
D: .
J: TRBJ1-1
size: once

CDR3: CASSPSGRSTDTQYF
DNA: TGTGCCAGCAGCCCGAGCGGGAGAAGCACAGATACGCAGTATTTT
V: TRBV7-6
D: TRBD2
J: TRBJ2-3
size: many

CDR3: CASQPTWVATEAFF
DNA: TGTGCCAGCCAGCCAACCTGGGTGGCCACTGAAGCTTTCTTT
V: TRBV7-9
D: .
J: TRBJ1-1
size: .

CDR3: CASLTVDYGYTF
DNA: TGTGCCAGTCTGACGGTGGACTATGGCTACACCTTC
V: TRBV2
D: .
J: TRBJ1-2
size: .

CDR3: CASSDSLTSLEQFF
DNA: TGTGCCAGCAGTGATTCTCTGACTAGCTTGGAGCAGTTCTTC
V: TRBV25-1
D: TRBD2
J: TRBJ2-1
size: .

CDR3: CASSEEGTGVYEQYF
DNA: TGTGCCAGCAGTGAAGAGGGGACAGGAGTCTACGAGCAGTACTTC
V: TRBV2
D: TRBD1
J: TRBJ2-7
size: once

CDR3: CASATGHQETQYF
DNA: TGTGCCTCGGCGACAGGCCATCAAGAGACCCAGTACTTC
V: TRBV24-1
D: .
J: TRBJ2-5
size: .

CDR3: CASTFLGEQYF
DNA: TGTGCCAGCACTTTTCTAGGGGAGCAGTACTTC
V: TRBV14
D: .
J: TRBJ2-7
size: .

CDR3: CSVEGGRGTYNEQFF
DNA: TGCAGCGTAGAGGGCGGGAGAGGTACCTACAATGAGCAGTTCTTC
V: TRBV29-1
D: TRBD2
J: TRBJ2-1
size: many

CDR3: CASSPRDKGIWEQYF
DNA: TGCGCCAGCAGCCCAAGGGACAAGGGCATTTGGGAGCAGTACTTC
V: TRBV10-2
D: .
J: TRBJ2-7
size: .

CDR3: CASSQDTETEAFF
DNA: TGCGCCAGCAGCCAAGATACGGAGACTGAAGCTTTCTTT
V: TRBV4-1
D: .
J: TRBJ1-1
size: .

CDR3: CASSEGRSDTQYF
DNA: TGTGCCTCGTCGGAGGGAAGATCAGATACGCAGTATTTT
V: TRBV24-1
D: .
J: TRBJ2-3
size: .

CDR3: CASSSRLEQYF
DNA: TGTGCCAGCAGCAGCCGTCTGGAGCAGTACTTC
V: TRBV6-2/TRBV6-3
D: .
J: TRBJ2-7
size: many

CDR3: CASKQGSYNEQFF
DNA: TGTGCCAGCAAACAGGGGTCCTACAATGAGCAGTTCTTC
V: TRBV2
D: TRBD1
J: TRBJ2-1
size: few

CDR3: CASSPQGNNYGYTF
DNA: TGTGCCAGCAGCCCACAGGGAAATAACTATGGCTACACCTTC
V: TRBV3-1
D: .
J: TRBJ1-2
size: few

CDR3: CASSLVVDSYNEQFF
DNA: TGTGCCAGCAGCTTAGTAGTAGACTCCTACAATGAGCAGTTCTTC
V: TRBV7-6
D: .
J: TRBJ2-1
size: .

CDR3: CASRPRDRAYEQYF
DNA: TGTGCCAGCAGGCCCCGGGACAGGGCCTACGAGCAGTACTTC
V: TRBV6-1
D: TRBD1
J: TRBJ2-7
size: many

CDR3: CASRARQGETGELFF
DNA: TGTGCCAGCAGAGCTAGACAGGGCGAGACCGGGGAGCTGTTTTTT
V: TRBV12-3/TRBV12-4
D: TRBD1
J: TRBJ2-2
size: many

CDR3: CASSLTPVGGREAFF
DNA: TGTGCCAGCAGCTTAACCCCTGTGGGGGGTCGGGAAGCTTTCTTT
V: TRBV7-2
D: .
J: TRBJ1-1
size: many

CDR3: CASSSTSGGAYEQYF
DNA: TGTGCCAGCAGCTCGACTAGCGGGGGGGCCTACGAGCAGTACTTC
V: TRBV12-3/TRBV12-4
D: TRBD2
J: TRBJ2-7
size: many

CDR3: CSATKGQNGYTF
DNA: TGCAGTGCTACTAAGGGACAGAATGGCTACACCTTC
V: TRBV20-1
D: TRBD1
J: TRBJ1-2
size: .

CDR3: CASSQGTSGRAVETQYF
DNA: TGTGCCAGCAGCCAAGGGACTAGCGGGAGGGCCGTGGAGACCCAGTACTTC
V: TRBV14
D: TRBD2
J: TRBJ2-5
size: .

CDR3: CASSRVSTYEQYF
DNA: TGTGCCAGCAGCCGAGTCTCGACCTACGAGCAGTACTTC
V: TRBV7-6
D: .
J: TRBJ2-7
size: .

CDR3: CAISGQEGNTEAFF
DNA: TGTGCCATCAGTGGACAGGAGGGAAACACTGAGGCTTTCTTT
V: TRBV10-3
D: .
J: TRBJ1-1
size: .

CDR3: CAIQGQGSDNYGYTF
DNA: TGTGCCATCCAAGGACAGGGGTCGGATAACTATGGCTACACCTTC
V: TRBV28
D: TRBD1
J: TRBJ1-2
size: .

CDR3: CAIRTGGPGELFF
DNA: TGTGCCATCAGAACAGGGGGCCCCGGGGAGCTGTTTTTT
V: TRBV10-3
D: TRBD1
J: TRBJ2-2
size: many

CDR3: CASSFGRRGEQFF
DNA: TGTGCCAGCAGTTTCGGACGGAGGGGCGAGCAGTTCTTC
V: TRBV12-3/TRBV12-4
D: .
J: TRBJ2-1
size: .

CDR3: CARRDTSGANVLTF
DNA: TGTGCCAGACGGGACACGTCTGGGGCCAACGTCCTGACTTTC
V: TRBV2
D: .
J: TRBJ2-6
size: few